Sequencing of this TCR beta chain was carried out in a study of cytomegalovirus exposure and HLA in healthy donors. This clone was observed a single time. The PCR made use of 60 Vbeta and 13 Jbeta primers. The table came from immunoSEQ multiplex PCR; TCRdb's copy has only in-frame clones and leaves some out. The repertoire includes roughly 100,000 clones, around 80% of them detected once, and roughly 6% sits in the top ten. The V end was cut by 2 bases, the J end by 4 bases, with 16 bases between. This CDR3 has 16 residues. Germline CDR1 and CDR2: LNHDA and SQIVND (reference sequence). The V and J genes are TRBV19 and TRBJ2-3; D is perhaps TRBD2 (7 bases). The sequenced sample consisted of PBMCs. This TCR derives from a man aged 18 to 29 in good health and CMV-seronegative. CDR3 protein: CASSILGAGEADTQYF. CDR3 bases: TGTGCCAGTAGTATATTGGGGGCGGGAGAGGCAGATACGCAGTATTTT.